Included here is one T cell receptor beta chain sequence, with context. It lacks a known antigen. No much larger clone is present one base from it, and per-base qualities are unavailable. The data belong to a study of early T cells in non-severe SARS-CoV-2 infection (TCRdb year 2021). General notes on the study: Bulk RNA from unsorted whole blood was used for TCR sequencing, so alpha and beta chains could not be paired.

This was a case-control study nested in a cohort of healthcare workers in London, UK, who had nasopharyngeal swab PCR tests and blood samples taken every week. Healthcare workers were recruited between 23 and 31 March 2020, during the week of the UK lockdown, and were followed weekly for up to 16 weeks. Study-wide findings and limitations: VDJdb matching was skewed toward anti-spike CD8 responses and likely underestimated virus-specific expansions, missing private and CD4 specificities.

Library preparation employed 5' RACE. The data were produced on a NextSeq 500. To correct for sequencing error and PCR bias, the TCR library protocol tagged individual cDNA molecules with unique molecular identifiers. Sequencing covered both TCR alpha and beta chains, and within each sample the abundances of alpha and beta sequences were tightly co-correlated. For the original study's pipeline: Decombinator V4 was used to annotate TCR sequences for V gene, J gene and CDR3. TCRs were defined as expanded if a significant change between any two time points was detected under a Poisson model with p below 0.0001. TCR abundances were normalised to the total number of TCRs sequenced per sample and were expressed as counts per million. MAIT TCRs were defined by TRAV1-2 paired with TRAJ12, TRAJ20 or TRAJ33, and iNKT TCRs by TRAV10 paired with TRAJ18. VDJdb, accessed on 1 November 2021, was searched for TCRs annotated for CMV, EBV and SARS-CoV-2, and TCRs annotated for more than one antigen were excluded. TCRdb took the public reads, trimmed them with fastp at Q25, ran MiXCR for clone calling and kept in-frame beta chains. All rows with the same CDR3 protein become a single entry with the most common DNA and genes. TCRdb assigned the V and J calls; the authors' analysis was not used. This sample comprises 65,000 to 95,000 distinct CDR3 sequences, around a tenth of them detected only once. The top ten constitute 4.8% of the sample.

The CDR3 spans 15 residues, from the cysteine through the phenylalanine. This entry keeps only the CDR3 DNA: 45 bases, framed from base 1. CDR1 and CDR2 were assigned from the germline V gene as MNHEY and SVGAGI. V drops 2 bases and J drops 0 bases, leaving 9 bases in between. This clonotype was obtained from an adult who was a healthcare worker with PCR-confirmed SARS-CoV-2 infection or an uninfected control (not recorded which). The sequence joins TRBV6-5 to TRBJ2-3; TRBD2 could be the D gene, as 5 bases match. Sequenced material: whole blood. The bases read TGTGCCAGCAGTTACGGCCCGGGAAGCACAGATACGCAGTATTTT. Translated, it reads CASSYGPGSTDTQYF.